A single sample is the source of the 31 T cell receptor beta chains below, sequenced in a study of somatic mutations in cytotoxic T cells in rheumatoid arthritis. The data were produced by immunoSEQ multiplex PCR, yet TCRdb's version contains in-frame clones alone and is incomplete. In the table there are thousands of clones, 83% of which are singletons. Sequencing was performed on CD8+ T cells sorted from blood. The receptors were gathered from a woman aged 45-65 years with rheumatoid arthritis.

The V and J genes are TRBV5-1 and TRBJ2-3; 13 nucleotides line up with TRBD2. V shed 0 bases, J shed 4 bases, and the junction held 2 bases outside the gene matches. The CDR3 is 16 amino acids. CDR1 is SGHRS, CDR2 YFSETQ, per germline. CDR3 bases: TGCGCCAGCAGCTTGGAGGGACTAGCGGGACCAGATACGCAGTATTTT. Translation gives CASSLEGLAGPDTQYF.

The rearrangement uses TRBV27 and TRBJ2-2; 9 nucleotides agree with TRBD2. This CDR3 is 14 amino acids long. J gave up 5 bases and V 7 bases, and 5 bases lay outside the gene matches. Germline V gives CDR1 MNHEY, CDR2 SMNVEV (reference sequence). CDR3 sequence (DNA): TGTGCCAGCATGTGGACTAGCGTAACCGGGGAGCTGTTTTTT. It encodes CASMWTSVTGELFF.

The chain couples TRBV23-1 to TRBJ2-1; D is ambiguous. TRBV23-1 qualifies as an ORF whose function is uncertain. This CDR3 is 15 amino acids long. V gave up 0 bases and J gave up 2 bases, with 8 bases separating them. The CDR3 sequence: CASSQSGQAYNEQFF. Written as DNA, the CDR3 is TGCGCCAGCAGTCAATCTGGGCAGGCCTACAATGAGCAGTTCTTC.

The chain uses TRBV6-1 and TRBJ2-7; 7 positions match TRBD1. Germline-derived CDR1 and CDR2 are MNHNS and SASEGT. The CDR3 runs 14 residues. The ends lost 6 bases at V and 2 bases at J; junction bases unmatched: 7. The CDR3 bases are TGTGCCAGCAGCCCTACCGGGACAGCCTACGAGCAGTACTTC. Translated, it gives CASSPTGTAYEQYF.

The rearrangement links TRBV27 to TRBJ2-7; 11 bases align to TRBD2. The CDR3 length is 14 residues. CDR1 is MNHEY and CDR2 is SMNVEV in the germline V gene (reference sequence). V lost 4 bases to trimming and J lost 3 bases; unmatched junction nucleotides: 2. This CDR3 reads CASSSGTSGYEQYF. The CDR3 DNA sequence: TGTGCCAGCAGTTCGGGGACTAGCGGCTACGAGCAGTACTTC.

This chain connects TRBV4-1 to TRBJ2-1; 7 nucleotides line up with TRBD1. This CDR3 is 15 amino acids long. The germline V gene has CDR1 MGHRA and CDR2 YSYEKL. J was trimmed by 3 bases and V by 1 base; bases with no gene match: 3. The DNA for the CDR3 is TGCGCCAGCAGCCAAGGACAGGGTTTCTACAATGAGCAGTTCTTC. Its protein is CASSQGQGFYNEQFF.

This chain joins TRBV28 and TRBJ2-6; D is perhaps TRBD1 (5 bases). CDR3 length: 18 amino acids. The germline V gene encodes CDR1 MDHEN and CDR2 SYDVKM. The V end was cut by 3 bases, the J end by 0 bases, with 15 bases between. CDR3 nucleotides: TGTGCCAGCAGTTTTAGGGCAGGGCTGTCCTCTGGGGCCAACGTCCTGACTTTC. Its protein is CASSFRAGLSSGANVLTF.

The V and J genes are TRBV29-1 and TRBJ2-2; TRBD2 agrees at 11 bases. The CDR3 contains 16 residues. Germline lookup yields CDR1 SQVTM and CDR2 ANQGSEA. V lost 0 bases and J lost 6; bases outside the gene matches: 6. In nucleotides, the CDR3 is TGCAGCGTTGAAGAGGAGGTAGCGGGAGGGGCCGGGGAGCTGTTTTTT. Its protein product is CSVEEEVAGGAGELFF.

The V call is TRBV10-1, the J call TRBJ2-2; TRBD2 matches at 14 bases. Germline V gene sequence: CDR1 WNHNN, CDR2 SYGVQD (reference sequence). The V gene end was trimmed by 4 bases and the J gene end by 4 bases; junction bases not matched to a gene: 5. The CDR3 is 17 amino acids. This chain's CDR3 is CASSGGLAGVVTGELFF. CDR3 DNA: TGCGCCAGCAGTGGGGGACTAGCGGGAGTTGTCACCGGGGAGCTGTTTTTT.

The CDR3: CASSMPSQGGMWNTEAFF. In DNA form, the CDR3 reads TGTGCCAGTAGTATGCCCAGCCAGGGCGGGATGTGGAACACTGAAGCTTTCTTT. The V and J genes are TRBV19 and TRBJ1-1; TRBD1 might be the D (5 bases). The CDR3 extends over 18 amino acids. CDR1 LNHDA and CDR2 SQIVND come from the germline V gene (reference sequence). The V end lost 3 bases, the J end lost 1 base, and 21 bases lay between the germline ends.

The chain carries TRBV28 and TRBJ2-5; 8 bases line up with TRBD1. J lost 2 bases, V lost 6 bases, and 11 bases had no gene match. Germline CDR1 MDHEN, CDR2 SYDVKM. The CDR3 loop spans 16 amino acids. CDR3 in amino acids: CASSLEGTGIQETQYF. For the CDR3, the DNA is TGTGCCAGCAGCCTAGAGGGGACAGGAATACAAGAGACCCAGTACTTC.

This clone was observed a few times. The J gene is TRBJ1-1, the V gene TRBV7-9; TRBD1 is a possible D gene (6 bases). This CDR3 has 15 residues. The V gene lost 1 base and the J gene lost 10 bases, with 19 bases spanning the gap. Germline V gene data show CDR1 as SEHNR and CDR2 as FQNEAQ (reference sequence). The CDR3 protein is CASSLEAGASNRAFF. CDR3 coding DNA: TGTGCCAGCAGCTTAGAAGCAGGGGCATCGAATAGAGCTTTCTTT.

The gene calls are TRBV5-6 and TRBJ2-1, with 12 bases that match TRBD2. After removal of 0 bases from V and 5 bases from J, the junction contained 3 bases not matched to a gene. The CDR3 totals 16 residues. Germline-derived CDR1 and CDR2 are SGHDT and YYEEEE. CDR3 region: CASSLATSGRNNEQFF. CDR3 coding DNA: TGTGCCAGCAGCTTGGCGACTAGCGGGAGAAACAATGAGCAGTTCTTC. The whole variable domain, remainder taken from reference TRBV5-6 and TRBJ2-1, is DAGVTQSPTHLIKTRGQQVTLRCSPKSGHDTVSWYQQALGQGPQFIFQYYEEEERQRGNFPDRFSGHQFPNYSSELNVNALLLGDSALYLCASSLATSGRNNEQFFGPGTRLTVL.

The chain uses TRBV27 and TRBJ2-7; 9 bases align to TRBD1. The junction had 2 bases not matched to a gene; V was cut back by 6 bases and J by 2 bases. Germline V gene sequence: CDR1 MNHEY, CDR2 SMNVEV (reference sequence). The CDR3 is 13 amino acids. The CDR3 sequence: CASSRTGAYEQYF. The CDR3 DNA reads TGTGCCAGCAGCCGGACAGGGGCCTACGAGCAGTACTTC.

V gene TRBV7-8 combines with J gene TRBJ1-5, with 9 bases lining up with TRBD1. Looked up from germline, CDR1 is SGHVS and CDR2 is FQNEAQ. Trimming took 5 bases from V and 6 from J; bases not matched to a gene: 8. The CDR3 extends over 15 amino acids. The DNA of the CDR3 is TGTGCCAGCAGCGCCCTACAGGGGGCGGGTCAGCCCCAGCATTTT. It is translated as CASSALQGAGQPQHF.

The chain joins TRBV28 to TRBJ2-5, with 7 bases identical to TRBD2. J was trimmed by 2 bases and V by 3 bases; bases with no gene match: 6. Per the germline V gene, CDR1 is MDHEN and CDR2 is SYDVKM. The CDR3 has 15 amino acids. The CDR3 here is CASSFQGGIQETQYF. As DNA, the CDR3 is TGTGCCAGCAGTTTTCAGGGAGGGATTCAAGAGACCCAGTACTTC.

This chain uses TRBV29-1 with TRBJ2-3; D is possibly TRBD1 (6 bases). Germline V gene data show CDR1 as SQVTM and CDR2 as ANQGSEA. This CDR3 is 12 amino acids long. Deletions cut 7 bases from V and 4 bases from J, with 12 bases between. The CDR3 nucleotides are TGCAGCGACGGGACATTGGCAGATACGCAGTATTTT. This sequence encodes CSDGTLADTQYF.

The chain combines TRBV5-5 with TRBJ2-7; 10 bases map to TRBD1. The CDR3 runs to 15 residues. Trimming took 5 bases from V and 1 from J; bases not matched to a gene: 6. CDR1 and CDR2 from the germline V gene are SGHKS and YYEKEE (reference sequence). This CDR3 is CASRKGTGDSYEQYF. CDR3 nucleotides: TGTGCCAGCAGGAAAGGGACAGGGGATTCCTACGAGCAGTACTTC.

This clone was seen a few times. J is TRBJ2-5 and V is TRBV21-1; the table calls TRBD2, which could not be checked here. TRBV21-1 is given as a pseudogene. The CDR3 is 16 amino acids. CDR3 sequence (DNA): TGTGCCAGCAGCTCCCGACTAGCGGGAGGTGTGGAGACCCAGTACTTC. Its translation is CASSSRLAGGVETQYF.

This clone was detected only once. The chain couples TRBV5-1 to TRBJ2-3; possible D gene TRBD1, 5 bases. The CDR3 sequence is 15 residues long. Germline CDR1 reads SGHRS; CDR2 reads YFSETQ. Trimming took off 1 base at V and 5 bases at J, with 14 bases between the two ends. CDR3 region: CASSLTGLHLDTQYF. The CDR3 DNA reads TGCGCCAGCAGCTTGACAGGCCTACATTTAGATACGCAGTATTTT.

The chain joins TRBV5-8 to TRBJ2-5; no firm D call. The CDR3 is 14 residues long. The germline V gene encodes CDR1 SGHTS and CDR2 YDEGEE. Between the trimmed V and J ends, which lost 1 base and 5 bases, there was a span of 12 bases. As DNA, the CDR3 is TGTGCCAGCAGCTTGCCGAACCCTGAGGAGACCCAGTACTTC. It translates to CASSLPNPEETQYF.

V is TRBV6-6 and J is TRBJ2-1, with a possible D match to TRBD1 (6 bases). In germline, CDR1 is MNHNY, CDR2 SVGAGI (reference sequence). This CDR3 region has 14 residues. Trimming removed 7 bases at V and 9 bases at J, with 19 bases between. The CDR3 loop is CASMGHTGSSEQFF. The DNA for the CDR3 is TGTGCCAGCATGGGCCATACAGGGTCTAGTGAGCAGTTCTTC.

The V call is TRBV2, the J call TRBJ2-1, with 7 bases matching TRBD2. The CDR3 runs to 12 residues. V shed 9 bases, J shed 10 bases, and the junction held 9 bases outside the gene matches. CDR1 and CDR2 from the germline V gene are SNHLY and FYNNEI. This CDR3 is CASGDYRPEQFF. The CDR3 region has the DNA TGTGCCAGTGGGGACTACCGCCCGGAGCAGTTCTTC.

CDR3 sequence: CASSRDFTYNEQFF. CDR3 bases: TGTGCCAGCAGTCGGGACTTCACCTACAATGAGCAGTTCTTC. The chain employs TRBV28 and TRBJ2-1; perhaps TRBD2 as D (6 bases). This CDR3 spans 14 amino acids. Looked up from germline, CDR1 is MDHEN and CDR2 is SYDVKM. V gave up 5 bases and J gave up 2 bases, with 10 bases separating them.

The count of this clone is one. The J gene is TRBJ2-1, the V gene TRBV6-6, with D maybe TRBD2 (6 bases). Trimming shortened V by 0 bases and J by 8 bases, and 11 bases separated the two germline ends. The CDR3 is made up of 14 amino acids. CDR1 is MNHNY and CDR2 is SVGAGI in the germline V gene (reference sequence). The CDR3 coding sequence is TGTGCCAGCAGTTACTCTGGCGGGATAGATGAGCAGTTCTTC. It translates to CASSYSGGIDEQFF.

This sequence joins TRBV9 and TRBJ2-5; 8 bases agree with TRBD1. The length of the CDR3 is 16 residues. The junction had 8 bases not matched to a gene; V was cut back by 4 bases and J by 0 bases. Germline CDR1 SGDLS, CDR2 YYNGEE. CDR3 in amino acids: CASSTPGQAYQETQYF. CDR3 DNA sequence: TGTGCCAGCAGCACACCGGGACAGGCATACCAAGAGACCCAGTACTTC.

A note on this clone: A read error may account for a junction end that differs from germline. V and J are TRBV28 and TRBJ2-1; 7 bases agree with TRBD2. Germline V gene lookup returns CDR1 MDHEN and CDR2 SYDVKM. CDR3 size: 14 residues. The CDR3 is CASRQAGIYDEQFF. DNA for the CDR3: TGTGCCAGCAGGCAAGCGGGAATCTACGATGAGCAGTTCTTC.

The chain uses TRBV7-8 and TRBJ2-1; 10 bases are shared with TRBD2. V shed 5 bases and J 4 bases; nucleotides not matched to a gene: 8. Germline V lookup: CDR1 SGHVS, CDR2 FQNEAQ. The CDR3 has 16 amino acids. CDR3 sequence (DNA): TGTGCCAGCAGCCCAGGCAGCGGGAGGGCGTACAATGAGCAGTTCTTC. Its translation: CASSPGSGRAYNEQFF.

This chain uses TRBV27 with TRBJ1-2, with a tentative D call TRBD1 (6 bases). V lost 2 bases, J lost 3 bases, and 7 bases lay in between. The CDR3 has 13 residues. CDR1 is MNHEY, CDR2 SMNVEV, per germline (reference sequence). The CDR3 loop reads CASSLGTYYGYTF. The CDR3, as DNA: TGTGCCAGCAGTTTAGGGACATACTATGGCTACACCTTC.

The CDR3 coding sequence is TGTGCCAGCAGTGATAATCATGGCTACACCTTC. As protein: CASSDNHGYTF. The chain combines TRBV2 with TRBJ1-2; D is unclear. V gave up 3 bases and J gave up 6 bases, with 5 bases separating them. In germline, CDR1 is SNHLY, CDR2 FYNNEI. The CDR3 sequence is 11 residues long.

Only a few counts were recorded for this clone. The chain recombines TRBV28 with TRBJ1-3, with a weak D call TRBD1 (6 bases). Between the trimmed V and J ends, which lost 5 bases and 1 base, there was a span of 9 bases. This CDR3 has 14 residues. CDR1 is MDHEN and CDR2 is SYDVKM in the germline V gene. The CDR3 is CASSTRGSGNTIYF. The CDR3 nucleotides read TGTGCCAGCAGTACCAGGGGATCTGGAAACACCATATATTTT.